The 19 T cell receptor beta chains reported below all come from one sample, sequenced in a study of blood T cell repertoires in COVID-19 (dated by TCRdb to 2018 to 2020). Library preparation was by the immunoSEQ multiplex PCR assay. Entries here come from immuneACCESS through TCRdb and include only in-frame sequences with V and J called. Some clones fail to appear in such tables; in the studies checked, an unresolved V gene covers under half of the shortfall, and the cause of the remainder is unknown. This sample lists 200,000 to 300,000 clones; approximately 86% were detected once. The biggest ten clones account for about 3.1% of the sample. Source material: peripheral blood. These receptors were taken from a woman aged 25 to 39 who had recovered from COVID-19.

The chain uses TRBV5-1 and TRBJ1-1; D remains ambiguous. V was pared by 1 base and J by 1 base, with 17 bases between. Germline CDR1 is SGHRS and CDR2 is YFSETQ. The CDR3 runs to 17 residues. DNA of the CDR3: TGCGCCAGCAGCTTGAGGTTGGGCAGGCCTCAGAACACTGAAGCTTTCTTT. Its translation is CASSLRLGRPQNTEAFF.

This clone came up a few times. The chain employs TRBV5-1 and TRBJ2-7, with D hard to call. V lost 4 bases to trimming and J lost 2 bases, with 13 bases between them. CDR1 is SGHRS and CDR2 is YFSETQ in the germline V gene. This CDR3 has 14 amino acids. This CDR3 is CASSGRVAAYEQYF. The CDR3 DNA is TGCGCCAGCAGCGGTCGGGTCGCAGCCTACGAGCAGTACTTC.

The chain employs TRBV30 and TRBJ1-1; D unresolved. This CDR3 is 12 amino acids long. V lost 7 bases and J lost 2, with 11 bases in between. Germline-derived CDR1 and CDR2 are GTSNPN and SVGIG (reference sequence). The CDR3 spells CASLLLNTEAFF. CDR3 nucleotide sequence: TGTGCCTCGTTACTACTTAACACTGAAGCTTTCTTT.

The chain links TRBV18 to TRBJ1-2; 8 nucleotides line up with TRBD1. Germline V gene sequence: CDR1 KGHSH, CDR2 LQKENI. V lost 6 bases and J lost 4; bases outside the gene matches: 13. The CDR3 totals 16 residues. This chain's CDR3 is CASSPDRQGRSYGYTF. As DNA, the CDR3 is TGTGCCAGCTCGCCGGATCGACAGGGGCGCTCCTATGGCTACACCTTC.

The chain joins TRBV6-4 to TRBJ2-1, with a possible D match to TRBD2 (6 bases). The CDR3 length is 15 residues. The germline CDR1 and CDR2 sequences are MRHNA and SNTAGT. Between the trimmed V and J ends, which lost 2 bases and 9 bases, there was a span of 17 bases. The chain's CDR3 is CASSDPHPGTFEQFF. CDR3 DNA sequence: TGTGCCAGCAGTGACCCCCACCCGGGGACTTTTGAGCAGTTCTTC.

The rearrangement joins TRBV11-1 to TRBJ2-5; D possibly corresponds to TRBD2 (7 bases). Germline V gene sequence: CDR1 SGHAT, CDR2 FQDESV (reference sequence). The V end lost 2 bases, the J end lost 0 bases, and 13 bases lay between the germline ends. This CDR3 spans 16 amino acids. The CDR3: CASSLLAGAYQETQYF. CDR3 coding DNA: TGTGCCAGCAGCTTATTGGCGGGGGCGTACCAAGAGACCCAGTACTTC. The full variable domain, completed using reference TRBV11-1 and TRBJ2-5, is EAEVAQSPRYKITEKSQAVAFWCDPISGHATLYWYRQILGQGPELLVQFQDESVVDDSQLPKDRFSAERLKGVDSTLKIQPAELGDSAMYLCASSLLAGAYQETQYFGPGTRLLVL.

V is TRBV30 and J is TRBJ2-5; no reliable D call. V was shortened by 0 bases and J by 6 bases, with 17 bases between the two germline ends. The CDR3 sequence is 15 residues long. The germline V gene encodes CDR1 GTSNPN and CDR2 SVGIG (reference sequence). DNA for the CDR3: TGTGCCTGGAGTGTATCTCAGGCGATGATAAAGACCCAGTACTTC. Protein sequence: CAWSVSQAMIKTQYF.

The V and J genes are TRBV7-9 and TRBJ2-5; a possible D gene is TRBD1 (5 bases). Trimming took 5 bases from V and 0 from J, leaving 10 bases between them. This CDR3 has 14 amino acids. Per germline, CDR1 SEHNR and CDR2 FQNEAQ (reference sequence). CDR3 sequence (DNA): TGTGCCAGCAGCCCACAGGTCTACCAAGAGACCCAGTACTTC. It codes for CASSPQVYQETQYF.

J is TRBJ1-4 and V is TRBV4-1, with no clear D. Germline V gene lookup returns CDR1 MGHRA and CDR2 YSYEKL. The CDR3 totals 14 residues. Trimming pared 3 bases from V and 8 bases from J, leaving 13 bases between. The CDR3 here is CASSQTVVREKLFF. The CDR3 DNA follows: TGCGCCAGCAGCCAGACTGTTGTGAGGGAAAAACTGTTTTTT.

V is TRBV6-4 and J is TRBJ2-2; tentatively, D is TRBD1 (5 bases). The V gene lost 0 bases and the J gene lost 7 bases, with 15 bases spanning the gap. Per germline, CDR1 MRHNA and CDR2 SNTAGT. The CDR3 runs 16 residues. CDR3 coding DNA: TGTGCCAGCAGTGACTCGACCAGGGAAAGGGGCGGGGAGCTGTTTTTT. It translates to CASSDSTRERGGELFF.

The chain couples TRBV6-5 to TRBJ2-3; maybe TRBD2 (7 bases). The CDR3 is made up of 13 amino acids. The V end was cut by 6 bases, the J end by 4 bases, with 11 bases between. The germline V gene encodes CDR1 MNHEY and CDR2 SVGAGI. CDR3 sequence (DNA): TGTGCCAGCAGGTCGGGGGGCCCAGATACGCAGTATTTT. Translation gives CASRSGGPDTQYF.

The rearrangement links TRBV7-2 to TRBJ1-2; the D gene is possibly TRBD1 (6 bases). Germline CDR1 and CDR2: SGHTA and FQGNSA. V was shortened by 1 base and J by 3 bases, with 12 bases between the two germline ends. The CDR3 has 15 residues. CDR3 sequence reads: CASSLGAGADYGYTF. The DNA of the CDR3 is TGTGCCAGCAGCTTAGGGGCGGGGGCGGACTATGGCTACACCTTC.

This chain connects TRBV29-1 to TRBJ2-1; 11 bases match TRBD2. After removal of 4 bases from V and 1 base from J, the junction contained 6 bases not matched to a gene. The CDR3 is 16 residues long. Germline-derived CDR1 and CDR2 are SQVTM and ANQGSEA. The CDR3 nucleotides are TGCAGCGTTGTGTCACTAGCGGGGGTTTCCTACAATGAGCAGTTCTTC. This translates into CSVVSLAGVSYNEQFF.

This chain uses TRBV7-7 with TRBJ2-5, with 7 nucleotides matching TRBD2. The V gene end was trimmed by 5 bases and the J gene end by 5 bases; junction bases not matched to a gene: 5. The CDR3 consists of 13 residues. Per the germline V gene, CDR1 is SSHAT and CDR2 is FNYEAQ (reference sequence). This CDR3 is CASSLRSGETQYF. CDR3 coding DNA: TGTGCCAGCAGCCTACGTAGCGGGGAGACCCAGTACTTC.

The chain combines TRBV5-1 with TRBJ2-3; D remains unclear. CDR3 size: 14 residues. From germline, CDR1 is SGHRS and CDR2 YFSETQ. V was trimmed by 1 base and J by 0 bases, leaving 6 bases between them. Here the CDR3 reads CASSLLRSTDTQYF. CDR3 in DNA: TGCGCCAGCAGCTTGCTACGGAGCACAGATACGCAGTATTTT. Drawing the rest from reference TRBV5-1 and TRBJ2-3, the complete variable domain is KAGVTQTPRYLIKTRGQQVTLSCSPISGHRSVSWYQQTPGQGLQFLFEYFSETQRNKGNFPGRFSGRQFSNSRSEMNVSTLELGDSALYLCASSLLRSTDTQYFGPGTRLTVL.

The chain joins TRBV7-9 to TRBJ1-5, with TRBD1 as a possible D gene (6 bases). The CDR3 extends over 18 amino acids. The V end was cut by 4 bases, the J end by 3 bases, with 22 bases between. Germline V gives CDR1 SEHNR, CDR2 FQNEAQ (reference sequence). Written as DNA, the CDR3 is TGTGCCAGCAGCTACGGTCTCCTAGGGGGAAACAACAATCAGCCCCAGCATTTT. Translating it yields CASSYGLLGGNNNQPQHF.

This clone appeared a single time. This chain connects TRBV5-1 to TRBJ2-3, with D uncertain. The V gene's germline CDR1 is SGHRS and CDR2 YFSETQ. The CDR3 is 14 amino acids. The V end lost 7 bases, the J end lost 0 bases, and 12 bases lay between the germline ends. The CDR3 DNA reads as TGCGCCAGCGATTCAGATTCTAGCACAGATACGCAGTATTTT. It specifies CASDSDSSTDTQYF. Based on the CDR3 plus reference TRBV5-1 and TRBJ2-3, the full variable domain is KAGVTQTPRYLIKTRGQQVTLSCSPISGHRSVSWYQQTPGQGLQFLFEYFSETQRNKGNFPGRFSGRQFSNSRSEMNVSTLELGDSALYLCASDSDSSTDTQYFGPGTRLTVL.

The CDR3 is CASSLDGTVTGELFF. Written as DNA, the CDR3 is TGCGCCAGCAGCTTGGACGGGACTGTGACCGGGGAGCTGTTTTTT. The chain links TRBV5-1 to TRBJ2-2, with D perhaps TRBD2 (6 bases). With 0 bases removed from V and 5 bases from J, the gap between germline ends came to 11 bases. The germline gives CDR1 SGHRS, CDR2 YFSETQ. The CDR3 covers 15 residues.

This clone was seen only a few times. The CDR3 coding sequence is TGTGCCAGCAGCCCCGATAGCGGGGGGGTTAACACCGGGGAGCTGTTTTTT. Its translation is CASSPDSGGVNTGELFF. V is TRBV9 and J is TRBJ2-2; 11 bases align to TRBD2. The trim removed 4 bases at V and 2 bases at J, leaving 7 bases unmatched. Germline values: CDR1 SGDLS, CDR2 YYNGEE. The CDR3 is made up of 17 amino acids.